This T cell receptor beta chain was captured by sequencing in a study of vaccination effects on CD4 cells after COVID-19. V lost 6 bases and J lost 6; bases outside the gene matches: 5. The CDR3 runs to 13 residues. Germline V gene data show CDR1 as SNHLY and CDR2 as FYNNEI. The data were produced by immunoSEQ multiplex PCR, yet TCRdb's version contains in-frame clones alone and is incomplete. This sample has about 41,000 clones; around 77% occur once, and the top ten carry 2.5% to 3%. About this clone: As yet, its antigen is unknown.

Before sequencing took place, the ViraFEST assay used viral peptide pools to expand antigen-specific CD4+ T cells. CD4+ T cell isolation took place after more than eight days of culture. Having tested negative for nucleocapsid antibodies, the vaccine recipients showed no prior SARS-CoV-2 infection. This sequence originates from a human donor who received a COVID-19 vaccine. The rearrangement uses TRBV2 and TRBJ1-3; TRBD1 aligns across 7 bases. This sample comprised CD4+ T cells from PBMCs cultured with HCoV-NL63 spike peptides, obtained before COVID-19 vaccination. The CDR3 region is CASRGDSQNTIYF. CDR3 nucleotides: TGTGCCAGCAGGGGGGACAGCCAAAACACCATATATTTT.